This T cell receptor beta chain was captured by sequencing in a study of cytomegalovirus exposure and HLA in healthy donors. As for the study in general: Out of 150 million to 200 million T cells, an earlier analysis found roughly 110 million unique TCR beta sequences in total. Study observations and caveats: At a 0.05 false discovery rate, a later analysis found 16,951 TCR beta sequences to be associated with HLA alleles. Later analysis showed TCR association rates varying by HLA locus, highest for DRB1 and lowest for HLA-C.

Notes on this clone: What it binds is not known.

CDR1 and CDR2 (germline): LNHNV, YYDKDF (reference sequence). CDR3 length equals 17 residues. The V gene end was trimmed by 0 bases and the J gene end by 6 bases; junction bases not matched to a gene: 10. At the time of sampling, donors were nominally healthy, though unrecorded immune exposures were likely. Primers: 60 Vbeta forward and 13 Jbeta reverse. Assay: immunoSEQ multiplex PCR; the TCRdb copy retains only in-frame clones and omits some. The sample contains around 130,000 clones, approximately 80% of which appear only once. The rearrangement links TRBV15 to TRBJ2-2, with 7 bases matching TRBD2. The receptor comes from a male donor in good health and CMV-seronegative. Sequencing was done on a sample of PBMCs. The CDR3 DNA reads TGTGCCACCAGCAGAGATTATCCCGGGGGGAAAGCCGGGGAGCTGTTTTTT. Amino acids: CATSRDYPGGKAGELFF.